Listed below are T cell receptor beta chains from one sample, sequenced in a study of cytomegalovirus exposure and HLA in healthy donors. The table came from immunoSEQ multiplex PCR; TCRdb's copy has only in-frame clones and leaves some out. Among 100,000 or so clones listed, about four fifths were seen once. Sequencing was done on a sample of PBMCs. These receptors originate from a young man in good health and CMV-seronegative. The CDR3 runs from the conserved cysteine through the conserved F or W. A D gene is named only where the DNA matches it firmly. The size field is filled for only some rows; it gives once, few, many or a size class.

abundance	j_gene	d_gene	v_gene	CDR3nt	CDR3aa
-	TRBJ1-5	-	TRBV2	TGTGCCAGCAGTGAAGTTTACTTCAATCAGCCCCAGCATTTT	CASSEVYFNQPQHF
-	TRBJ1-2	TRBD1	TRBV2	TGTGCCAGCAGTGAAACAGGGGCGTCGATCGGCTACACCTTC	CASSETGASIGYTF
few	TRBJ2-1	TRBD2	TRBV5-6	TGTGCCAGCAGCTTGAGGCGGGGGATCTACAATGAGCAGTTCTTC	CASSLRRGIYNEQFF
-	TRBJ2-3	-	TRBV13	TGTGCCAGCAGCTTAGGTCGGGGGGATACGCAGTATTTT	CASSLGRGDTQYF
few	TRBJ2-1	TRBD1	TRBV2	TGTGCCAGCAGTGGTGACAGGGGCCTTGGGGAGCAGTTCTTC	CASSGDRGLGEQFF
-	TRBJ2-7	TRBD2	TRBV29-1	TGCAGCGTTGAAAAACTAGCGAACACCTACGAGCAGTACTTC	CSVEKLANTYEQYF
-	TRBJ1-1	TRBD1	TRBV6-5	TGTGCCAGCAGGGCAGGGGGCAACACTGAAGCTTTCTTT	CASRAGGNTEAFF
-	TRBJ2-1	TRBD1	TRBV27	TGTGCCAGCAGTCCGGACAGGAGGTCCTACAATGAGCAGTTCTTC	CASSPDRRSYNEQFF
-	TRBJ1-2	-	TRBV19	TGTGCCAGTGGTAACAGGTACTATGGCTACACCTTC	CASGNRYYGYTF
-	TRBJ1-1	TRBD1	TRBV5-1	TGCGCCAGCAGGGACAGGGGGGACACTGAAGCTTTCTTT	CASRDRGDTEAFF
-	TRBJ2-3	TRBD2	TRBV6-4	TGTGCCAGCAGTGACTTGGCGGGAGCAGATACGCAGTATTTT	CASSDLAGADTQYF
few	TRBJ2-7	-	TRBV6-5	TGTGCCAGCAGGCGGACGGGGAGCTCCTACGAGCAGTACTTC	CASRRTGSSYEQYF
few	TRBJ2-1	TRBD2	TRBV6-6	TGTGCCAGCAGTTACCAAGCGGGAGGTGAGGATGAGCAGTTCTTC	CASSYQAGGEDEQFF
-	TRBJ2-5	TRBD2	TRBV13	TGTGCCAGCAGCAACTCCCGAGCGGGAAGGGAGACCCAGTACTTC	CASSNSRAGRETQYF
-	TRBJ1-1	-	TRBV5-1	TGCGCCAGCAGCTTGTTGACTGTTGGGGAAGCTTTCTTT	CASSLLTVGEAFF
-	TRBJ2-5	-	TRBV28	TGTGCCAGCAGGATGATGCGTCTAGGACAAGAGACCCAGTACTTC	CASRMMRLGQETQYF
few	TRBJ2-7	TRBD1	TRBV7-8	TGTGCCAGCAACCTCGGGACAGGGGGCAACGAGCAGTACTTC	CASNLGTGGNEQYF
-	TRBJ2-7	-	TRBV4-1	TGCGCCAGCAGCCTTACACGACTAGAATCGTCGGGGGAGCAGTACTTC	CASSLTRLESSGEQYF
-	TRBJ1-2	-	TRBV19	TGTGCCAGTAGTATGCGGGGGGACTATGGCTACACCTTC	CASSMRGDYGYTF
-	TRBJ2-7	TRBD1	TRBV7-6	TGTGCCAGCAGTCCACAGGGGGAGATCTACGAGCAGTACTTC	CASSPQGEIYEQYF
-	TRBJ2-1	-	TRBV2	TGTGCCAGCGAGGCGGGTCCGATGACCTTCAATGAGCAGTTCTTC	CASEAGPMTFNEQFF
-	TRBJ2-3	-	TRBV10-3	TGTGCCATCAGTGAGCTAGAGGGCCTCGGCACAGATACGCAGTATTTT	CAISELEGLGTDTQYF
-	TRBJ2-1	-	TRBV27	TGTGCCAGCAGCGCTCAGAATGAGCAGTTCTTC	CASSAQNEQFF
-	TRBJ1-1	-	TRBV29-1	TGCAGCGTTGAGAGCAGGGTTCGAATTGGAACTGAAGCTTTCTTT	CSVESRVRIGTEAFF
-	TRBJ2-1	-	TRBV29-1	TGCAGCGCAAAGACCCCGCCGAGGGAGCAGTTCTTC	CSAKTPPREQFF
-	TRBJ2-5	-	TRBV30	TGTGCCTGGAGAGGGGCAGGGGTTCAAGAGACCCAGTACTTC	CAWRGAGVQETQYF